This T cell receptor beta chain was captured by sequencing in a study of T cell repertoires in cytomegalovirus infection. TCRdb re-analysed the reads in MiXCR, keeping a single row per CDR3 protein. The repertoire includes 740,000 or so distinct CDR3 sequences, 35% of them detected once, and about 2.8% sits in the top ten. The CDR3 extends over 15 amino acids. The V end was cut by 2 bases, the J end by 3 bases, with 11 bases between. The germline CDR1 and CDR2 sequences are MNHEY and SMNVEV (reference sequence). This TCR derives from a human donor in good health (CMV status not recorded). Some clones in this sample may be carry-over from other donors' samples. The chain couples TRBV27 to TRBJ1-5; D unclear. Sequenced input: PBMCs. The CDR3 is CASSLAGRNNQPQHF. CDR3 sequence (DNA): TGTGCCAGCAGTTTAGCGGGGAGGAACAATCAGCCCCAGCATTTT.